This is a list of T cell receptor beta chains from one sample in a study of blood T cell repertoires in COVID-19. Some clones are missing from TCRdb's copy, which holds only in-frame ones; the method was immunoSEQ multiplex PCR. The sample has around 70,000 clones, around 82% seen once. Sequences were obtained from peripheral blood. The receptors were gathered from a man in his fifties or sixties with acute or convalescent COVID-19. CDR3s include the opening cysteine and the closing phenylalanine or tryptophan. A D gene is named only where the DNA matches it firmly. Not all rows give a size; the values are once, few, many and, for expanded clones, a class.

TGTGCCAGCAGTTACTCGGGGAGGACTAATTCACCCCTCCACTTT	CASSYSGRTNSPLHF	.	.	TRBV6-5	TRBJ1-6
TGTGCCAGCTCACCACGGGCGGGGGCTTCGGGTGAGCAGTTCTTC	CASSPRAGASGEQFF	.	.	TRBV18	TRBJ2-1
TGTGCCACCAGCAATAGAGGGGGCTACAATGAGCAGTTCTTC	CATSNRGGYNEQFF	.	.	TRBV15	TRBJ2-1
TGTGCCAGCAGCTTGGGACAGGGGTGGCGACAGACAACTAATGAAAAACTGTTTTTT	CASSLGQGWRQTTNEKLFF	TRBD1	.	TRBV7-9	TRBJ1-4
TGTGCCAGCAGCCTAGACGGGAACTATGGCTACACCTTC	CASSLDGNYGYTF	.	.	TRBV7-2	TRBJ1-2
TGTGCCTGGAGTGTAGCGGTTGAAAAACTGTTTTTT	CAWSVAVEKLFF	.	.	TRBV30	TRBJ1-4
TGCGCCAGCAGCCCCTACCGGGTTATCAAGGAGTACAATGAGCAGTTCTTC	CASSPYRVIKEYNEQFF	.	.	TRBV4-1	TRBJ2-1
TGTGCCAGCAGTAGGGGCGGCCAAGAGACCCAGTACTTC	CASSRGGQETQYF	.	.	TRBV25-1	TRBJ2-5
TGTGCCAGTAGTATAAGCAGGGGGCATGTTATTGTTAATGAGCAGTTCTTC	CASSISRGHVIVNEQFF	TRBD1	.	TRBV19	TRBJ2-1
TGTGCCAGCAGCCCAACACCGAACACTGAAGCTTTCTTT	CASSPTPNTEAFF	.	.	TRBV5-4	TRBJ1-1
TGCGCCAGCAGCTCCATACGGGCGGGGGGAAATGAGCAGTTCTTC	CASSSIRAGGNEQFF	TRBD2	.	TRBV4-3	TRBJ2-1
TGTGCCACCAGCGGGGGACAGGGGAGAAGGGAAGCTTTCTTT	CATSGGQGRREAFF	TRBD1	once	TRBV24-1	TRBJ1-1
TGTGCCAGCGGGAGGACCACAATAAACAATGAGCAGTTCTTC	CASGRTTINNEQFF	.	.	TRBV28	TRBJ2-1